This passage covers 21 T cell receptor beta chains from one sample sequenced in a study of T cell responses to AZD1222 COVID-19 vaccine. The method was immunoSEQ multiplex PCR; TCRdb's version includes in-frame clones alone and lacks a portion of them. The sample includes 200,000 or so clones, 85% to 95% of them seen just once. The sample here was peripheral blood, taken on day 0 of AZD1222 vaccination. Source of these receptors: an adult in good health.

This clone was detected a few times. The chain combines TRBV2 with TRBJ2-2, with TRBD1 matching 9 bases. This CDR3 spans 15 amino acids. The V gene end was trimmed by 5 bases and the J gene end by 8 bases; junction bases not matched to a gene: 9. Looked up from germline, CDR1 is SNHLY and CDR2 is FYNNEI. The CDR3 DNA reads TGTGCCAGCAGTTTGCCGACAGGGGGAGTGGGGGAGCTGTTTTTT. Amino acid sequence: CASSLPTGGVGELFF.

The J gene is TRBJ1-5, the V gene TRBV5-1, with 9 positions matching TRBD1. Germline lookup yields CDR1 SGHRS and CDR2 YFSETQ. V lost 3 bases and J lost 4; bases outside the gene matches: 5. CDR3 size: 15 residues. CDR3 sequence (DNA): TGCGCCAGCAGCTCGGGACAGGGAGGGAATCAGCCCCAGCATTTT. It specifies CASSSGQGGNQPQHF.

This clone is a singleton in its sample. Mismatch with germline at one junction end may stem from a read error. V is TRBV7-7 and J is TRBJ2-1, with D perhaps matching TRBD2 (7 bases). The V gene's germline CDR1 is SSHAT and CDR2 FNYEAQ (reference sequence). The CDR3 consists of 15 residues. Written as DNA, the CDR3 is TGTGCTAGCAGCTTAGGCGGGGGCCCCTACAATGAGCAGTTCTTC. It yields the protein CASSLGGGPYNEQFF. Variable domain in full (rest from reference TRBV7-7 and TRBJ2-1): GAGVSQSPRYKVTKRGQDVTLRCDPISSHATLYWYQQALGQGPEFLTYFNYEAQPDKSGLPSDRFSAERPEGSISTLTIQRTEQRDSAMYRCASSLGGGPYNEQFFGPGTRLTVL.

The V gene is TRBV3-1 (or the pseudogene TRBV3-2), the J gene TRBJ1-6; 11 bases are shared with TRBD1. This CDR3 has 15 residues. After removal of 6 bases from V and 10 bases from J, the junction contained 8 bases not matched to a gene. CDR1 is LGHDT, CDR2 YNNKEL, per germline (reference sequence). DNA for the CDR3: TGTGCCAGCAGACCCGGGGGGGACAGGGGGTCACCCCTCCACTTT. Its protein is CASRPGGDRGSPLHF.

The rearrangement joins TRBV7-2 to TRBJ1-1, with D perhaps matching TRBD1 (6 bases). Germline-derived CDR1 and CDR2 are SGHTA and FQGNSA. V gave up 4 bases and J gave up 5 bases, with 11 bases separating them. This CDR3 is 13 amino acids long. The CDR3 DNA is TGTGCCAGCAGCTCGTACCAGGGGACTGAAGCTTTCTTT. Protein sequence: CASSSYQGTEAFF.

The CDR3 DNA reads TGTGCCAGCAGCCAAGAGGGGGGGCTAACCAATGAGCAGTTCTTC. Translating gives CASSQEGGLTNEQFF. The chain uses TRBV6-4 and TRBJ2-1; a possible D gene is TRBD2 (7 bases). Looked up from germline, CDR1 is MRHNA and CDR2 is SNTAGT. CDR3 length: 15 residues. The V end lost 6 bases, the J end lost 6 bases, and 18 bases lay between the germline ends.

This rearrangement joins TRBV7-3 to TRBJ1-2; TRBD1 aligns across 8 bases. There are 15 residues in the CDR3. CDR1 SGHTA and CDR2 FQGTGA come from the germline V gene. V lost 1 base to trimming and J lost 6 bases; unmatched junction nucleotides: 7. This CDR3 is CASSLNPGGADGYTF. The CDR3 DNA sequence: TGTGCCAGCAGCTTAAATCCAGGGGGCGCCGATGGCTACACCTTC.

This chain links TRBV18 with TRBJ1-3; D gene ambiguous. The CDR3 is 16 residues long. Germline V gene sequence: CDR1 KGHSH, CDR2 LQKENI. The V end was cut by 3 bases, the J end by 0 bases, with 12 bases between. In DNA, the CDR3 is TGTGCCAGCTCACCTCCTGGAGCGGGCTCTGGAAACACCATATATTTT. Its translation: CASSPPGAGSGNTIYF.

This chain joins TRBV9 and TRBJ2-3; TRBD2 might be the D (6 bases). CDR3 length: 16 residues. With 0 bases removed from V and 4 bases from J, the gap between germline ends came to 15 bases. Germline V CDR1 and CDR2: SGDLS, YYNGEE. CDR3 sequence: CASSVGSGGPPDTQYF. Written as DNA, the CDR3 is TGTGCCAGCAGCGTAGGTAGCGGAGGCCCCCCAGATACGCAGTATTTT.

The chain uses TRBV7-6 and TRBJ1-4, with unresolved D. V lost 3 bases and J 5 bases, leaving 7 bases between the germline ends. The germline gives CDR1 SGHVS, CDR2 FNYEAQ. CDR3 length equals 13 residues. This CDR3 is CASSLSLNEKLFF. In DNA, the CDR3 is TGTGCCAGCAGCTTGTCTTTGAATGAAAAACTGTTTTTT.

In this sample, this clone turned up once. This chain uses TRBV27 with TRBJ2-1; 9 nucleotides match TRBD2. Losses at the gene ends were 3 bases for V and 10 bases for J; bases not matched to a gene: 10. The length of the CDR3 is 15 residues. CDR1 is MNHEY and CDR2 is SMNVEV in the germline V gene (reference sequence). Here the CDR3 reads CASSLVSGSPREQFF. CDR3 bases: TGTGCCAGCAGTTTGGTTAGCGGGAGTCCTAGGGAGCAGTTCTTC.

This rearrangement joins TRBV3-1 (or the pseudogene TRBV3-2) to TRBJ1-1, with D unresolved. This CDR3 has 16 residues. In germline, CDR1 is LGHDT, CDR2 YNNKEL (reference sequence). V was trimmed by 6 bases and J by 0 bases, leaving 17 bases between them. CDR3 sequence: CASRPSTDRMNTEAFF. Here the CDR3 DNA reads TGTGCCAGCAGACCTTCGACGGACCGAATGAACACTGAAGCTTTCTTT.

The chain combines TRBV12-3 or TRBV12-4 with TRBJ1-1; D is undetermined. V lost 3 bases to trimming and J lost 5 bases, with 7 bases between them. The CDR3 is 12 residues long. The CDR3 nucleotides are TGTGCCAGCAGTTTTCATGGTACTGAAGCTTTCTTT. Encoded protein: CASSFHGTEAFF.

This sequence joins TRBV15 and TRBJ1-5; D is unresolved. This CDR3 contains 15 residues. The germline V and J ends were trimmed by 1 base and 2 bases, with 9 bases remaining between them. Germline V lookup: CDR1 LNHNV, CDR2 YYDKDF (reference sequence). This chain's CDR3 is CATSRVRRRNQPQHF. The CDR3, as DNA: TGTGCCACCAGCAGAGTACGCAGACGCAATCAGCCCCAGCATTTT.

This CDR3 reads CASSDSDLGGLAKNIQYF. CDR3 DNA sequence: TGTGCCAGCAGTGACTCGGACTTGGGCGGCCTTGCCAAAAACATTCAGTACTTC. V and J are TRBV6-4 and TRBJ2-4; the D gene is possibly TRBD2 (5 bases). Germline V gene sequence: CDR1 MRHNA, CDR2 SNTAGT. There are 18 residues in the CDR3. V was shortened by 0 bases and J by 1 base, with 16 bases between the two germline ends.

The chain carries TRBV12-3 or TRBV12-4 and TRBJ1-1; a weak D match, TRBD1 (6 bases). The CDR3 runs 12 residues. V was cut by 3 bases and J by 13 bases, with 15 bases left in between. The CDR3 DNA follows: TGTGCCAGCAGTTTTGAGGGGGGGATTGGTTTCTTT. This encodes CASSFEGGIGFF.

The CDR3 region has the DNA TGTGCCAGCAGTGAAGGAGGGGTCTATGGCTACACCTTC. Translation: CASSEGGVYGYTF. The V call is TRBV25-1, the J call TRBJ1-2; weak D call: TRBD1 (5 bases). Trimming removed 2 bases at V and 4 bases at J, with 8 bases between. CDR1 MGHDK and CDR2 SYGVNS come from the germline V gene. The CDR3 runs 13 residues.

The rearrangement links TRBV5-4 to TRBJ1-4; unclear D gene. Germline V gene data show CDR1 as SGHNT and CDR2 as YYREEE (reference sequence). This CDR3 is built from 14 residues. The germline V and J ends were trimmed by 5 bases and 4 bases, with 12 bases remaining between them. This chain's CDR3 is CASSQSPDNEKLFF. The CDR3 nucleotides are TGTGCCAGCAGTCAGTCCCCGGATAATGAAAAACTGTTTTTT.

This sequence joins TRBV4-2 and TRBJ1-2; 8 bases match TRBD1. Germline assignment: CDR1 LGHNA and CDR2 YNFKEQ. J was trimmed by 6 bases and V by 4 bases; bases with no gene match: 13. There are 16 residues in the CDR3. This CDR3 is CASSPLQGEVGDGYTF. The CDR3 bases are TGTGCCAGCAGCCCTCTACAGGGGGAAGTCGGTGATGGCTACACCTTC.

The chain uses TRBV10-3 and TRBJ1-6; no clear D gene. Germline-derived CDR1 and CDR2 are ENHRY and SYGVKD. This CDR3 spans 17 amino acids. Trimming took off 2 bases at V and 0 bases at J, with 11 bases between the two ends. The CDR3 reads CAISEVEPSSYNSPLHF. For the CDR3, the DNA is TGTGCCATCAGTGAGGTGGAGCCCAGCTCCTATAATTCACCCCTCCACTTT.

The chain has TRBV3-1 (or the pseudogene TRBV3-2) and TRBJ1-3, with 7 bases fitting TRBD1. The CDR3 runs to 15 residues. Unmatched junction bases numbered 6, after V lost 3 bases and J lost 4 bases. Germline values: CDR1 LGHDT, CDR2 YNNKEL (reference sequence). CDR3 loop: CASSQEGARGNTIYF. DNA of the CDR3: TGTGCCAGCAGCCAGGAGGGGGCGAGGGGAAACACCATATATTTT.